This section outlines one TCR beta chain sequence together with its context. Splitting of CD4+ cells produced CD45RA+ naive and CD45RA-negative memory subsets. This entry comes from a study of shared clonotypes between healthy human individuals. Measured with immunoSEQ multiplex PCR; TCRdb has only the in-frame clones, and not every one. Here the sample spans roughly 2 million clones, 85% to 95% being singletons. The sequence was collected from a man aged 18 to 35 in good health. The sample taken for sequencing was naive CD4+ T cells sorted from blood. Subset defined: CD45RA+ positively selected.

Written as DNA, the CDR3 is TGTGCCATCAGCCCGACAGGGGGCGATCAGCCCCAGCATTTT. Protein: CAISPTGGDQPQHF. The V call is TRBV10-3, the J call TRBJ1-5; 10 bases line up with TRBD1. V trimming: 6 bases; J trimming: 5 bases; junction bases outside the gene matches: 4. Germline CDR1 is ENHRY and CDR2 is SYGVKD. The CDR3 runs 14 residues.